Listed here are 18 T cell receptor beta chains from one sample, sequenced in a study of shared clonotypes between healthy human individuals. Assay used: immunoSEQ multiplex PCR; TCRdb lists only in-frame clones, some missing. The table shows approximately 700,000 clones, with roughly 73% occurring only once. The sequenced sample was memory CD4+ T cells sorted from blood. Subset noted: CD45RA-negative fraction. The receptors shown here come from a woman aged 25-40 years in good health.

This sequence joins TRBV18 and TRBJ2-3; TRBD1 aligns across 9 bases. The trim removed 4 bases at V and 4 bases at J, leaving 9 bases unmatched. This CDR3 spans 16 amino acids. Per the germline V gene, CDR1 is KGHSH and CDR2 is LQKENI. The chain's CDR3 is CASSLVTGTGSDTQYF. CDR3 DNA: TGTGCCAGCTCACTAGTCACCGGGACAGGGTCAGATACGCAGTATTTT. Full variable domain (remainder filled in from reference TRBV18 and TRBJ2-3): NAGVMQNPRHLVRRRGQEARLRCSPMKGHSHVYWYRQLPEEGLKFMVYLQKENIIDESGMPKERFSAEFPKEGPSILRIQQVVRGDSAAYFCASSLVTGTGSDTQYFGPGTRLTVL.

This clone occurred a few times. V gene TRBV6-1 combines with J gene TRBJ2-2; weak D call: TRBD1 (6 bases). The length of the CDR3 is 14 residues. CDR1 is MNHNS and CDR2 is SASEGT in the germline V gene. Trimming took 7 bases from V and 4 from J, leaving 13 bases between them. The CDR3 loop reads CASKEGVRTGELFF. CDR3 nucleotide sequence: TGTGCCAGCAAAGAGGGGGTGCGCACCGGGGAGCTGTTTTTT.

J is TRBJ1-1 and V is TRBV29-1, with no clear D. V lost 5 bases to trimming and J lost 1 base, with 8 bases between them. This CDR3 is 12 amino acids long. The germline V gene encodes CDR1 SQVTM and CDR2 ANQGSEA. This chain's CDR3 is CSVKRANTEAFF. DNA for the CDR3: TGCAGCGTTAAAAGGGCGAACACTGAAGCTTTCTTT.

This sequence joins TRBV6-4 and TRBJ1-6; D unresolved. V was shortened by 0 bases and J by 5 bases, with 14 bases between the two germline ends. The germline gives CDR1 MRHNA, CDR2 SNTAGT. The CDR3 has 17 residues. CDR3 DNA: TGTGCCAGCAGTGACTCCCTCCTAGACCGCGATAATTCACCCCTCCACTTT. This encodes CASSDSLLDRDNSPLHF.

The chain combines TRBV5-1 with TRBJ2-1, with TRBD2 matching 8 bases. Germline lookup yields CDR1 SGHRS and CDR2 YFSETQ. The V segment lost 1 base and the J segment 6 bases; nucleotides outside the gene matches: 6. This CDR3 is built from 15 residues. The CDR3 here is CASSLQRERVNEQFF. CDR3 in DNA: TGCGCCAGCAGCTTGCAGCGGGAGAGGGTCAATGAGCAGTTCTTC.

The rearrangement joins TRBV19 to TRBJ1-1; 7 bases match TRBD1. V shed 4 bases and J 0 bases; nucleotides not matched to a gene: 14. Looked up from germline, CDR1 is LNHDA and CDR2 is SQIVND (reference sequence). This CDR3 is 18 amino acids long. This CDR3 is CASSKGVSSDRMNTEAFF. The CDR3 DNA is TGTGCCAGTAGTAAAGGCGTCAGCTCGGACAGGATGAACACTGAAGCTTTCTTT.

This chain joins TRBV5-4 and TRBJ2-5; D is unclear. Trimming removed 0 bases from V and 2 bases from J, with 11 bases in between. Germline V gives CDR1 SGHNT, CDR2 YYREEE (reference sequence). The CDR3 totals 15 residues. In DNA, the CDR3 is TGTGCCAGCAGCTTGGGAGGCGGACGACAAGAGACCCAGTACTTC. This translates into CASSLGGGRQETQYF. The full variable domain, with the rest looked up from reference TRBV5-4 and TRBJ2-5, is ETGVTQSPTHLIKTRGQQVTLRCSSQSGHNTVSWYQQALGQGPQFIFQYYREEENGRGNFPPRFSGLQFPNYSSELNVNALELDDSALYLCASSLGGGRQETQYFGPGTRLLVL.

The rearrangement uses TRBV11-2 and TRBJ1-3, with D uncertain. CDR3 size: 15 residues. V lost 6 bases to trimming and J lost 3 bases, with 15 bases between them. Per germline, CDR1 SGHAT and CDR2 FQNNGV. Here the CDR3 DNA reads TGTGCCAGCAGTCCCCTCAGAGGGAGTGGAAACACCATATATTTT. This gives the protein CASSPLRGSGNTIYF.

V gene TRBV5-1 combines with J gene TRBJ2-2, with D perhaps TRBD2 (5 bases). The length of the CDR3 is 19 residues. Per the germline V gene, CDR1 is SGHRS and CDR2 is YFSETQ. The V end was cut by 4 bases, the J end by 0 bases, with 22 bases between. CDR3 protein: CASSANLGLLQTNTGELFF. The CDR3 DNA reads as TGCGCCAGCAGCGCTAACCTCGGACTTCTCCAGACGAACACCGGGGAGCTGTTTTTT.

The genes are TRBV19 and TRBJ2-7; 11 bases align to TRBD2. The CDR3 extends over 14 amino acids. The ends lost 6 bases at V and 6 bases at J; junction bases unmatched: 7. CDR1 LNHDA and CDR2 SQIVND come from the germline V gene (reference sequence). The CDR3 DNA reads as TGTGCCAGTAGAACTAGCGGGGGACTTCGCGAGCAGTACTTC. This translates into CASRTSGGLREQYF.

The sample holds a few counts of this clone. The same CDR3 arises from other DNA sequences in this sample as well. V usage is TRBV30 and J usage is TRBJ1-6; D remains unclear. Trimming left V 3 bases short and J 0 bases short, with 6 bases between. CDR3 length equals 14 residues. The germline CDR1 and CDR2 sequences are GTSNPN and SVGIG (reference sequence). In DNA form, the CDR3 reads TGTGCCTGGAGCAGGAGCTCCTATAATTCACCCCTCCACTTT. Its translation is CAWSRSSYNSPLHF.

V usage is TRBV7-9 and J usage is TRBJ1-1; D perhaps matches TRBD1 (6 bases). Germline CDR1 reads SEHNR; CDR2 reads FQNEAQ (reference sequence). Trimming took off 3 bases at V and 6 bases at J, with 17 bases between the two ends. There are 15 residues in the CDR3. In DNA, the CDR3 is TGTGCCAGCAGCTTGTGGGTCGAACAGGGCTCTGAAGCTTTCTTT. Protein: CASSLWVEQGSEAFF.

V is TRBV27 and J is TRBJ2-7; 7 nucleotides agree with TRBD1. Per the germline V gene, CDR1 is MNHEY and CDR2 is SMNVEV (reference sequence). There are 18 residues in the CDR3. Trimming took 5 bases from V and 3 from J; bases not matched to a gene: 19. CDR3 in amino acids: CASSLSSIDRVLFYEQYF. The DNA of the CDR3 is TGTGCCAGCAGTCTCAGTTCAATCGACAGGGTACTCTTCTACGAGCAGTACTTC.

The chain couples TRBV28 to TRBJ2-1, with D possibly TRBD2 on 6 matching bases. Germline V lookup: CDR1 MDHEN, CDR2 SYDVKM. The CDR3 extends over 16 amino acids. Trimming stripped 4 bases from V and 0 bases from J, with 13 bases between. CDR3 loop: CASSSPGLTSYNEQFF. The CDR3 nucleotides are TGTGCCAGCAGTTCCCCGGGACTCACCTCCTACAATGAGCAGTTCTTC. Combining the CDR3 with reference TRBV28 and TRBJ2-1 gives the whole variable domain DVKVTQSSRYLVKRTGEKVFLECVQDMDHENMFWYRQDPGLGLRLIYFSYDVKMKEKGDIPEGYSVSREKKERFSLILESASTNQTSMYLCASSSPGLTSYNEQFFGPGTRLTVL.

This clone was detected only a few times. The chain links TRBV6-5 to TRBJ2-7; TRBD1 matches 9 bases. Germline V gene sequence: CDR1 MNHEY, CDR2 SVGAGI. This CDR3 has 14 amino acids. The J segment lost 5 bases and the V segment lost 4 bases, leaving 6 bases of the junction unmatched. The CDR3 nucleotides read TGTGCCAGCAGTTCCGGACAGGGGCGACACGAGCAGTACTTC. Translating it yields CASSSGQGRHEQYF.

A few counts support this clone. V is TRBV29-1 and J is TRBJ1-2; D remains unclear. V was clipped by 4 bases and J by 0 bases, with 12 bases between them. This CDR3 has 14 residues. CDR1 and CDR2 (germline): SQVTM, ANQGSEA. Written as DNA, the CDR3 is TGCAGCGTTGTATTTCTCCCCACTAACTATGGCTACACCTTC. Residues: CSVVFLPTNYGYTF.

The chain is built from TRBV28 and TRBJ1-5; D not resolved. Trimming took 7 bases from V and 7 from J, leaving 20 bases between them. Germline CDR1 is MDHEN and CDR2 is SYDVKM. The CDR3 covers 15 residues. CDR3 sequence: CASTNGGRLEQPQHF. The CDR3 DNA reads as TGTGCCAGCACGAATGGTGGCAGATTGGAACAGCCCCAGCATTTT.

In its sample, this clone was seen a few times. This chain joins TRBV5-1 and TRBJ2-7, with a possible D match to TRBD2 (5 bases). CDR1 and CDR2 from the germline V gene are SGHRS and YFSETQ. The CDR3 spans 14 residues. V lost 4 bases, J lost 0 bases, and 11 bases lay in between. The CDR3 sequence: CASSPRLNSYEQYF. Here the CDR3 DNA reads TGCGCCAGCAGCCCGCGACTAAACTCCTACGAGCAGTACTTC.